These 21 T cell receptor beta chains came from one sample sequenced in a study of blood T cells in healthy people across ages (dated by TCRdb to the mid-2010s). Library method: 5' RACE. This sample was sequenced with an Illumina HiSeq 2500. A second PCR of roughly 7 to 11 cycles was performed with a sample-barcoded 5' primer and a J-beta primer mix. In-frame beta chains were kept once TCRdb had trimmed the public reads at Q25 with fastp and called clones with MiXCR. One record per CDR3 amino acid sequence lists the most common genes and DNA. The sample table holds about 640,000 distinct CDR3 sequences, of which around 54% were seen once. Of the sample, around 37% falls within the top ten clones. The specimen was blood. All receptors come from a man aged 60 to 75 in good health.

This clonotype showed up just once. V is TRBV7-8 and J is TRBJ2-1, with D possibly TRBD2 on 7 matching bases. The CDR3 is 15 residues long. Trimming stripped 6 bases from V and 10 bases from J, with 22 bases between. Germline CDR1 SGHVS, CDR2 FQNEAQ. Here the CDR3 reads CASRQAGTSPHEQFF. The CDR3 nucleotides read TGTGCCAGCAGGCAAGCGGGGACATCCCCACACGAGCAGTTCTTC.

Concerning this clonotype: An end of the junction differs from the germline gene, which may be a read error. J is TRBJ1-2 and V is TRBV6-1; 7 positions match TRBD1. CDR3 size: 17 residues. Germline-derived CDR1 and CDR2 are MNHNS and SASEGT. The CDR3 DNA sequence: TGCGCCAGCAGCCCGAACAGGGGCCGGGCCCCTAACTATGGCTACACCTTC. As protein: CASSPNRGRAPNYGYTF.

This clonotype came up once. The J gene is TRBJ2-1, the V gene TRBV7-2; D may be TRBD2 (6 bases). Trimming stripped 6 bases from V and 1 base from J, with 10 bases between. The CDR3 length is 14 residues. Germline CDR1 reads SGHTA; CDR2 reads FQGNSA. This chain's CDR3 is CASRLGTSYNEQFF. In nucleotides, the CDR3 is TGTGCCAGCAGGCTAGGGACTTCCTACAATGAGCAGTTCTTC.

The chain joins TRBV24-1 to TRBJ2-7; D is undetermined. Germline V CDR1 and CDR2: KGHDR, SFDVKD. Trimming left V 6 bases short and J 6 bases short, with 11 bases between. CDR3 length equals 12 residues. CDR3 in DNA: TGTGCCACCAGTTTATCGCTACCCGAGCAGTACTTC. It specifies CATSLSLPEQYF.

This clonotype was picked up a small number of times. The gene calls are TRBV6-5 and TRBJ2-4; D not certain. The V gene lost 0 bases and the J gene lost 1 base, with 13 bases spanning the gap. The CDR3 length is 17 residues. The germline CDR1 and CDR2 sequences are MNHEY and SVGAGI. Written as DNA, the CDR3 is TGTGCCAGCAGTTACTCGGGTTCGCCGATTGCCAAAAACATTCAGTACTTC. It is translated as CASSYSGSPIAKNIQYF.

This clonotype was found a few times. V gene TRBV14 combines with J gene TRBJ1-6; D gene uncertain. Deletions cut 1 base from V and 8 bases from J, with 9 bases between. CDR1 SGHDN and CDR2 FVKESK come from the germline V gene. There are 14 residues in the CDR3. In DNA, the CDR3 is TGTGCCAGCAGCCAAGTCAGAAGGGATTCACCCCTCCACTTT. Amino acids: CASSQVRRDSPLHF.

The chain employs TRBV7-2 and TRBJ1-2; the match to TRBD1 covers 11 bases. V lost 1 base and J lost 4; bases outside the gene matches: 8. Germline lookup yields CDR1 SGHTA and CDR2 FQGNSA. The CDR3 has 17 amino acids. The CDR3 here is CASSLEGQGEFGYGYTF. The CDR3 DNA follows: TGTGCCAGCAGCTTAGAGGGACAGGGGGAATTCGGCTATGGCTACACCTTC.

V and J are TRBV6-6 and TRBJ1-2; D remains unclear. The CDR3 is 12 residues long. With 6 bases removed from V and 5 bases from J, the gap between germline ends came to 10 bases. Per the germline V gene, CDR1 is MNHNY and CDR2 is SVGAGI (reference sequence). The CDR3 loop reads CASSPSEYGYTF. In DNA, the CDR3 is TGTGCCAGCAGCCCATCGGAATATGGCTACACCTTC.

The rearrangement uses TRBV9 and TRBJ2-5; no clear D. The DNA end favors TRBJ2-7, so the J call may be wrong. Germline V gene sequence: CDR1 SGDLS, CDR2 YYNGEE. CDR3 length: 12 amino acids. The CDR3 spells CASRGRRYEQYF. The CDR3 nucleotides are TGTGCCAGCAGGGGTAGGCGCTACGAGCAGTACTTC.

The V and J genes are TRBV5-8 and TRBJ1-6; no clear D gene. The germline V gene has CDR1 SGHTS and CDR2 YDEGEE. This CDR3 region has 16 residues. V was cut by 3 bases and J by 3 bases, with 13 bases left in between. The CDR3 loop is CASSSGGRGYNSPLHF. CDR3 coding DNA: TGTGCCAGCAGCTCCGGTGGGAGAGGCTATAATTCACCCCTCCACTTT.

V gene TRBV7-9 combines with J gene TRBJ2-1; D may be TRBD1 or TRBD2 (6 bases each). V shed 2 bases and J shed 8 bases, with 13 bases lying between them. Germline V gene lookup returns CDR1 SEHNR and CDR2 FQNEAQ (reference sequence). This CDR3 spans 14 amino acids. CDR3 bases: TGTGCCAGCAGCTTACGGCACGGGGGCGATGAGCAGTTCTTC. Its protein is CASSLRHGGDEQFF.

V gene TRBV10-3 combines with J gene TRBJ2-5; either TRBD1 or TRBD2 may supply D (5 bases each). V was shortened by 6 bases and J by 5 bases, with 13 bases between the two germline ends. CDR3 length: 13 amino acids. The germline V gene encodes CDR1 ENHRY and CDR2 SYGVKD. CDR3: CAISGTIRETQYF. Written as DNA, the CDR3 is TGTGCCATCAGCGGGACCATTCGGGAGACCCAGTACTTC.

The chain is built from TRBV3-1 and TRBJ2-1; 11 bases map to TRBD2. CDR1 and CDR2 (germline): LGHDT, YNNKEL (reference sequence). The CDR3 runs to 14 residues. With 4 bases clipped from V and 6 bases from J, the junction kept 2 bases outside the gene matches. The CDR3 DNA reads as TGTGCCAGCAGCCCTAGCGGGGGGCTCAATGAGCAGTTCTTC. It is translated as CASSPSGGLNEQFF.

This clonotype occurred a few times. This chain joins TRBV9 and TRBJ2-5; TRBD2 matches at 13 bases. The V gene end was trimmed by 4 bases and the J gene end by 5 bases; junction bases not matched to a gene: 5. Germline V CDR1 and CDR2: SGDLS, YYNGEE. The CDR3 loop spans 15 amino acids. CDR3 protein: CASSTGLAGLETQYF. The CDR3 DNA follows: TGTGCCAGCAGCACGGGACTAGCGGGGCTTGAGACCCAGTACTTC.

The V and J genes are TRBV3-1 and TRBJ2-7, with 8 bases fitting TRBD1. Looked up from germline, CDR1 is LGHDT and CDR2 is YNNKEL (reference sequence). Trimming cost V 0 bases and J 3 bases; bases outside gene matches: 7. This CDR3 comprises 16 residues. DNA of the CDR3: TGTGCCAGCAGCCAAGATCTGACAGGGGCGCACTACGAGCAGTACTTC. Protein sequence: CASSQDLTGAHYEQYF.

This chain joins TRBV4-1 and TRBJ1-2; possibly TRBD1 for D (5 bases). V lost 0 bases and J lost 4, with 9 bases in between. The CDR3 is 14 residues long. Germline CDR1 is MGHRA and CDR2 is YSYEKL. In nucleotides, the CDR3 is TGCGCCAGCAGCCAAGACAGGGTTGTCTATGGCTACACCTTC. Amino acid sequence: CASSQDRVVYGYTF.

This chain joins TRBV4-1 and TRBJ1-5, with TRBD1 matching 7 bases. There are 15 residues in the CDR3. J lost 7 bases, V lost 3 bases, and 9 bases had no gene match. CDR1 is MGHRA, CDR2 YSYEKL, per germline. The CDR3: CASSQTGTTGQPQHF. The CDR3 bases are TGCGCCAGCAGCCAGACAGGGACGACAGGGCAGCCCCAGCATTTT.

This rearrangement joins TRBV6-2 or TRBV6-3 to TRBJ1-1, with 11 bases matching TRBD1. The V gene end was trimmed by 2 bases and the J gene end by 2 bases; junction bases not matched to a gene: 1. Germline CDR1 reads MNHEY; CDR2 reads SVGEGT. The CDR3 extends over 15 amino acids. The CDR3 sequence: CASSYGTGGNTEAFF. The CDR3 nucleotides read TGTGCCAGCAGTTACGGGACAGGGGGTAACACTGAAGCTTTCTTT.

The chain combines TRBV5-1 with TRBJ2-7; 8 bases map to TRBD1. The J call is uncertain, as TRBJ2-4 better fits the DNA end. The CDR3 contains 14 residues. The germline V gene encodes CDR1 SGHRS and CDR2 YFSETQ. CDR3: CASSLAGQENIQYF. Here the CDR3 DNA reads TGCGCCAGCAGCTTGGCGGGACAGGAAAACATTCAGTACTTC.

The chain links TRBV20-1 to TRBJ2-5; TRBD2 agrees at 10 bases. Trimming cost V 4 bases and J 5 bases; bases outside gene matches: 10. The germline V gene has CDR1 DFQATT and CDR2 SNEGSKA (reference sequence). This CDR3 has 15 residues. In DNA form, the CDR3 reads TGCAGTGCTATCGGGACTAGCGACCTTCACGAGACCCAGTACTTC. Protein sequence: CSAIGTSDLHETQYF.

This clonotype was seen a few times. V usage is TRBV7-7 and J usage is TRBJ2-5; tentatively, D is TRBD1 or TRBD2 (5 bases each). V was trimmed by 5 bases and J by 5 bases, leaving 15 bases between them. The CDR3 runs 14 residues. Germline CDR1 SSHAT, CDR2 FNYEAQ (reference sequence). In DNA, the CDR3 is TGTGCCAGCAGCCCCCGTAGAGGGGCGGAGACCCAGTACTTC. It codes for CASSPRRGAETQYF.